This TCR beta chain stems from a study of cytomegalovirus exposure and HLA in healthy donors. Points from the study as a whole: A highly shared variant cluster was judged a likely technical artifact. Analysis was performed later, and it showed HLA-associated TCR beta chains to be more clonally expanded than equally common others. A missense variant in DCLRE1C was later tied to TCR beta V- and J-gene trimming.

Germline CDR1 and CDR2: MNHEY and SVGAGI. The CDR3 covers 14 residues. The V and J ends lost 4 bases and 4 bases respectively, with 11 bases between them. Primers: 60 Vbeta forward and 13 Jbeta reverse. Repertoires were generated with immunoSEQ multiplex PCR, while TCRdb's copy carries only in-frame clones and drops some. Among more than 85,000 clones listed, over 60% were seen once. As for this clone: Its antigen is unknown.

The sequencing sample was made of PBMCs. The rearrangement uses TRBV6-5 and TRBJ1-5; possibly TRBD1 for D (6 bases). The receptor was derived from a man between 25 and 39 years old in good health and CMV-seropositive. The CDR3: CASSLTGGNQPQHF. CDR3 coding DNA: TGTGCCAGCAGTTTGACAGGAGGAAATCAGCCCCAGCATTTT.